This T cell receptor (beta chain) is from a study of T cells in Graves' hyperthyroidism and ophthalmopathy (dated by TCRdb to 2018 to 2020). With respect to the entire study: To identify TCR V-J signatures that set the groups apart, the researchers used a discovery cohort of about a hundred patients, made up of roughly 40 with Graves' ophthalmopathy and 57 with stable Graves' hyperthyroidism. Whether ophthalmopathy could be predicted prospectively was tested in an independent validation cohort made up of 18 hyperthyroidism patients plus 17 patients who later progressed to ophthalmopathy. For training and testing, the approximately 97 patients in the discovery cohort were randomly divided in a 7:3 ratio. In more than 5 Graves' hyperthyroidism patients, the study also compared T-cell repertoires from thyroid tissue with T-cell repertoires from blood. Once sampling was done, hyperthyroidism patients were given methimazole at a starting dose of 30 mg daily, whereas ophthalmopathy patients were given high-dose intravenous methylprednisolone. The paper reports TCR Vbeta CDR3 sequencing of 130 to 150 peripheral blood samples: some 41 ophthalmopathy, approximately 74 hyperthyroidism and around 17 progressor patients. Summary of the overall study and its limitations: Sample size was not statistically predetermined, and investigators were not blinded to group allocation. In validation, the model predicted progression to ophthalmopathy a median of about 6.8 months before onset, with roughly 70% sensitivity and nearly 75% specificity. Most expanded thyroid clonotypes (frequency above 0.001) were also detected in blood, suggesting blood repertoires may reflect thyroid immune responses. A model built on a 13 V-J signature distinguished ophthalmopathy from stable hyperthyroidism, reaching 85% to 90% sensitivity and 81.08% specificity in cross-validation and 80%/75% in testing.

The TCR beta CDR3 regions were amplified from the RNA transcripts. For the first round of RT-PCR on the TCR CDR3, the HTBI primer set was used together with the Qiagen OneStep RT-PCR kit. The libraries were constructed in a second round of multiplex PCR and then size-selected and purified. Libraries were sequenced paired-end with 100 bp reads on an Illumina HiSeq2000. In the authors' own workflow: SOAPnuke was used to process the raw data, with reads discarded if the reads contained adapters or uncalled bases, had a mean Phred below 15, or lacked an exact constant-primer or identifier match. High-quality paired reads were merged using COPE v1.2.5, and each unique nucleotide sequence was defined as a clonotype. Clonotypes were aligned to IMGT TRBV, TRBD and TRBJ reference segments using MiTCR v1.1. The analysis included only V-J combinations with a frequency above 0.0001, which together covered 99% to 99.2% of the repertoires. A TCS score was defined as the ratio of F50 (clonal expansion) to E x V (chaos), with BLOSUM62-based TCRdist applied between CDR3 peptides within each V-J. Welch's t-statistics and random forest reduced fewer than 550 V-J features to fewer than 15, which were used in a naive Bayes classifier (R e1071). Thyroid-blood repertoire similarity was quantified with the Morisita-Horn index. In TCRdb, the public reads were trimmed at Q25 with fastp and aligned with MiXCR, with productive beta chains retained. CDR3 protein sequences are deduplicated, and each keeps its most common genes and DNA. The V and J calls, along with clone size, are taken from TCRdb and not from the paper's own processing. Counted in this sample were 500,000 to 750,000 distinct CDR3 sequences; more than 45% of them appeared once. The top ten clones comprise about 8% of the sample.

A remark on this clonotype: The antigen it recognizes is unknown. Per-nucleotide qualities are absent, and no much larger clonotype sits a single base away.

A patient counted as having stable Graves' hyperthyroidism if no progression to ophthalmopathy occurred over 18 months of follow-up. Hyperthyroidism patients were aged 18 to 65 years and newly diagnosed, with disease duration of less than 2 months. Any patient with an uncontrolled infection, another autoimmune disease, pregnancy or lactation was excluded. Diagnoses were established on the basis of clinical symptoms, serum thyroxine and TRAb, thyroid ultrasound, and orbital computed tomography. Total RNA was extracted with Trizol reagent, and quality was checked on an Agilent 2100 Bioanalyzer. CDR1 and CDR2 are drawn from the germline V gene: MGHRA, YSYEKL. Taken from cysteine to phenylalanine, the CDR3 has 12 residues. Only CDR3 DNA remains: 36 bases, in frame from the first base. The junction shows trimming of 4 bases on V and 10 bases on J, plus 13 bases between the germline ends.

The sequence came from a woman between 18 and 29 years old with Graves' hyperthyroidism. The sequenced sample consisted of peripheral blood or thyroid tissue (not recorded which). The V and J segments used are TRBV4-1 and TRBJ1-1, with no confidently assigned D gene. The CDR3 amino acid sequence is: CASSRRFLGAFF. Here is the DNA: TGCGCCAGCAGCCGAAGATTCCTCGGAGCTTTCTTT.